Each of the 16 T cell receptor beta chains below was sequenced from the same sample in a study of blood T cell repertoires in COVID-19. Only in-frame clones appear in the TCRdb table, and some are missing; sequencing was by immunoSEQ multiplex PCR. The sample records under 500,000 clones, about 89% being singletons. Input material: peripheral blood. Receptors were obtained from a woman in her 30s with acute or convalescent COVID-19.

DNA for the CDR3: TGTGCCAGCAGCCCTACGAGGTTAGCCACCGGGGAGCTGTTTTTT. Translation: CASSPTRLATGELFF. V usage is TRBV9 and J usage is TRBJ2-2; D unclear. The CDR3 extends over 15 amino acids. Germline V CDR1 and CDR2: SGDLS, YYNGEE. Trimming removed 4 bases from V and 4 bases from J, with 14 bases in between. The whole variable domain, filled in from reference TRBV9 and TRBJ2-2, reads DSGVTQTPKHLITATGQRVTLRCSPRSGDLSVYWYQQSLDQGLQFLIQYYNGEERAKGNILERFSAQQFPDLHSELNLSSLELGDSALYFCASSPTRLATGELFFGEGSRLTVL.

The chain combines TRBV28 with TRBJ1-2, with unresolved D. Per the germline V gene, CDR1 is MDHEN and CDR2 is SYDVKM. The CDR3 length is 15 residues. Trimming cost V 5 bases and J 3 bases, with 16 bases left between them. The CDR3 DNA reads TGTGCCAGCAGTCCGTTTCATCGGGATTACTATGGCTACACCTTC. It encodes CASSPFHRDYYGYTF.

The J gene is TRBJ2-5, the V gene TRBV5-1, with D tentatively TRBD1 (5 bases). Germline assignment: CDR1 SGHRS and CDR2 YFSETQ. Trimming took off 4 bases at V and 5 bases at J, with 9 bases between the two ends. This CDR3 is 12 amino acids long. The CDR3 loop is CASSVNRETQYF. In DNA form, the CDR3 reads TGCGCCAGCAGCGTAAACAGGGAGACCCAGTACTTC.

V and J are TRBV27 and TRBJ2-7; possible D gene TRBD1, 6 bases. V lost 9 bases and J 3 bases, leaving 18 bases between the germline ends. This CDR3 is built from 14 residues. The V gene's germline CDR1 is MNHEY and CDR2 SMNVEV (reference sequence). CDR3 nucleotide sequence: TGTGCCAGTCATGGGCAGGGGTTGGTCTACGAGCAGTACTTC. Protein: CASHGQGLVYEQYF.

The rearrangement uses TRBV5-6 and TRBJ2-1; unclear D gene. The CDR3 length is 13 residues. CDR1 and CDR2 (germline): SGHDT, YYEEEE. The V end lost 0 bases, the J end lost 6 bases, and 7 bases lay between the germline ends. The CDR3 reads CASSLAASNEQFF. DNA of the CDR3: TGTGCCAGCAGCTTGGCCGCGAGCAATGAGCAGTTCTTC.

The gene calls are TRBV5-1 and TRBJ2-3; D remains unclear. Germline values: CDR1 SGHRS, CDR2 YFSETQ. V lost 4 bases and J 2 bases, leaving 5 bases between the germline ends. CDR3 size: 12 residues. For the CDR3, the DNA is TGCGCCAGCAGCCAAAACACAGATACGCAGTATTTT. Protein: CASSQNTDTQYF.

The chain couples TRBV4-2 to TRBJ2-3, with a possible D match to TRBD2 (5 bases). Between the trimmed V and J ends, which lost 1 base and 4 bases, there was a span of 15 bases. CDR1 and CDR2 from the germline V gene are LGHNA and YNFKEQ. The CDR3 loop spans 16 amino acids. CDR3 region: CASSQAPGFQSDTQYF. The CDR3, as DNA: TGTGCCAGCAGCCAAGCTCCGGGGTTCCAATCAGATACGCAGTATTTT.

The J gene is TRBJ2-7, the V gene TRBV3-1 (or the pseudogene TRBV3-2); 7 positions agree with TRBD1. Germline V gene data show CDR1 as LGHDT and CDR2 as YNNKEL (reference sequence). This CDR3 region has 13 residues. Trimming at V came to 1 base and at J to 4 bases, leaving 1 base not matched to a gene. CDR3 sequence: CASSQGTGYEQYF. The CDR3 DNA sequence: TGTGCCAGCAGCCAAGGGACAGGATACGAGCAGTACTTC.

The V gene is TRBV5-4, the J gene TRBJ2-1; D might be TRBD2 (6 bases). The germline V gene encodes CDR1 SGHNT and CDR2 YYREEE (reference sequence). Deletions cut 0 bases from V and 0 bases from J, with 10 bases between. The CDR3 has 16 residues. For the CDR3, the DNA is TGTGCCAGCAGCTTGGATCCAGCGGGCTCCTACAATGAGCAGTTCTTC. Encoded protein: CASSLDPAGSYNEQFF.

The V call is TRBV10-3, the J call TRBJ1-6, with 10 nucleotides matching TRBD1. The germline V gene encodes CDR1 ENHRY and CDR2 SYGVKD. This CDR3 is 15 amino acids long. V dropped 0 bases and J dropped 13; count of bases not matched to a gene: 6. The CDR3 region has the DNA TGTGCCATCAGTGAGTCGCGGGACAGGGGAAATCCCCTCCACTTT. Translating it yields CAISESRDRGNPLHF.

V is TRBV18 and J is TRBJ1-5, with 7 bases matching TRBD1. Germline V gives CDR1 KGHSH, CDR2 LQKENI. Trimming took 5 bases from V and 3 from J; bases not matched to a gene: 7. This CDR3 is built from 15 residues. The CDR3 loop is CASSAGTEPNQPQHF. The CDR3 nucleotides are TGTGCCAGCTCAGCCGGGACAGAACCCAATCAGCCCCAGCATTTT.

This chain links TRBV4-2 with TRBJ2-7; D is ambiguous. Trimming stripped 1 base from V and 7 bases from J, with 8 bases between. The germline CDR1 and CDR2 sequences are LGHNA and YNFKEQ. The CDR3 sequence is 12 residues long. This CDR3 reads CASSQGQWEQYF. In DNA, the CDR3 is TGTGCCAGCAGCCAAGGTCAGTGGGAGCAGTACTTC.

The chain couples TRBV25-1 to TRBJ1-4, with D perhaps TRBD1 (5 bases). Per germline, CDR1 MGHDK and CDR2 SYGVNS. Trimming took 3 bases from V and 7 from J, leaving 15 bases between them. CDR3 length equals 15 residues. CDR3 bases: TGTGCCAGCAGTGATCCCAGGGAGGGAGGTGAAAAACTGTTTTTT. This codes for CASSDPREGGEKLFF.

The chain couples TRBV7-2 to TRBJ2-3; possibly TRBD2 for D (6 bases). CDR3 length: 13 amino acids. CDR1 and CDR2 (germline): SGHTA, FQGNSA. With 3 bases removed from V and 4 bases from J, the gap between germline ends came to 8 bases. This CDR3 reads CASSLTSSDTQYF. The CDR3 nucleotides read TGTGCCAGCAGCTTGACTAGTTCAGATACGCAGTATTTT.

This clone was seen more than once but under ten times. The V gene is TRBV10-2, the J gene TRBJ2-1; no firm D call. Germline V lookup: CDR1 WSHSY, CDR2 SAAADI. V lost 4 bases, J lost 6 bases, and 13 bases lay in between. This CDR3 has 14 residues. In DNA form, the CDR3 reads TGCGCCAGCAGTGTTACCCGGGTAGCCAATGAGCAGTTCTTC. Amino acid sequence: CASSVTRVANEQFF.

The table lists this clone with a count of one. The V and J genes are TRBV12-3 or TRBV12-4 and TRBJ1-2, with 11 positions matching TRBD1. The CDR3 has 13 amino acids. The J segment lost 6 bases and the V segment lost 3 bases, leaving 0 bases of the junction unmatched. The DNA of the CDR3 is TGTGCCAGCAGTTTGGGACAGGGGGATGGCTACACCTTC. Translating it yields CASSLGQGDGYTF.